The 25 T cell receptor beta chains below come from one sample, sequenced in a study of T cell responses to AZD1222 COVID-19 vaccine (dated by TCRdb to about 2021). The time point label of this sample denotes: baseline before first vaccination. Library creation used the immunoSEQ multiplex PCR assay. The table comes from immuneACCESS by way of TCRdb, which keeps in-frame sequences with V and J called. Part of the clones is missing from these tables; in studies checked, under half for an unresolved V gene and the rest for unknown reasons. This sample has 100,000 to 110,000 clones in its table, and 88% of those were observed once. About 1.8% of the sample is taken by the ten largest. The sequenced sample was peripheral blood, obtained on day 0 of AZD1222 vaccination. The receptors originated from an adult in good health.

The chain has TRBV20-1 and TRBJ1-1; unclear D gene. Trimming left V 6 bases short and J 2 bases short, with 7 bases between. CDR3 size: 11 residues. The germline V gene encodes CDR1 DFQATT and CDR2 SNEGSKA (reference sequence). The CDR3 DNA reads TGCAGTGCGACCGATAACACTGAAGCTTTCTTT. As protein: CSATDNTEAFF.

This sequence joins TRBV15 and TRBJ1-6; TRBD1 agrees at 7 bases. The CDR3 contains 15 residues. In germline, CDR1 is LNHNV, CDR2 YYDKDF (reference sequence). Trimming removed 3 bases from V and 6 bases from J; junction bases left unmatched: 5. Here the CDR3 reads CATSSRDSLNSPLHF. The DNA for the CDR3 is TGTGCCACCAGCAGCCGGGACAGCCTTAATTCACCCCTCCACTTT.

The chain links TRBV5-1 to TRBJ1-3; 8 bases map to TRBD1. Trimming removed 2 bases from V and 0 bases from J; junction bases left unmatched: 4. The CDR3 runs to 16 residues. CDR1 and CDR2 (germline): SGHRS, YFSETQ. The CDR3 DNA reads as TGCGCCAGCAGCTTACAGGGGGTCAGCTCTGGAAACACCATATATTTT. It codes for CASSLQGVSSGNTIYF.

This clone was seen only once. This rearrangement joins TRBV5-1 to TRBJ2-1; D is possibly TRBD2 (5 bases). The CDR3 loop spans 13 amino acids. Germline assignment: CDR1 SGHRS and CDR2 YFSETQ. The ends were cut back, 1 base at V and 9 bases at J, with 11 bases in the middle. This chain's CDR3 is CASSLLSEGEQFF. The CDR3 DNA reads as TGCGCCAGCAGCTTGCTTAGCGAGGGTGAGCAGTTCTTC.

The chain uses TRBV27 and TRBJ2-5; D is undetermined. With 6 bases removed from V and 1 base from J, the gap between germline ends came to 6 bases. The CDR3 loop spans 12 amino acids. Germline CDR1 reads MNHEY; CDR2 reads SMNVEV (reference sequence). The CDR3: CASRSIQETQYF. CDR3 sequence (DNA): TGTGCCAGCAGATCCATCCAAGAGACCCAGTACTTC.

This clone was picked up a small number of times. The chain combines TRBV19 with TRBJ1-4; D uncertain. The CDR3 contains 16 residues. Trimming took 3 bases from V and 0 from J, leaving 11 bases between them. Germline V CDR1 and CDR2: LNHDA, SQIVND (reference sequence). The CDR3 here is CASSIPGGATNEKLFF. The CDR3 bases are TGTGCCAGTAGTATCCCTGGCGGGGCAACTAATGAAAAACTGTTTTTT.

V and J are TRBV2 and TRBJ2-5, with D possibly TRBD2 on 6 matching bases. The CDR3 has 15 amino acids. Germline V lookup: CDR1 SNHLY, CDR2 FYNNEI. V was cut by 5 bases and J by 5 bases, with 18 bases left in between. Written as DNA, the CDR3 is TGTGCCAGCAGTCTTGGGCCCTGGGCGGGGGAGACCCAGTACTTC. Protein product: CASSLGPWAGETQYF. The full variable domain, completed using reference TRBV2 and TRBJ2-5, is EPEVTQTPSHQVTQMGQEVILRCVPISNHLYFYWYRQILGQKVEFLVSFYNNEISEKSEIFDDQFSVERPDGSNFTLKIRSTKLEDSAMYFCASSLGPWAGETQYFGPGTRLLVL.

The table lists this clone with a few counts. This chain joins TRBV19 and TRBJ1-1; D may be TRBD1 (6 bases). The V gene's germline CDR1 is LNHDA and CDR2 SQIVND (reference sequence). Trimming took off 6 bases at V and 9 bases at J, with 14 bases between the two ends. The CDR3 spans 12 residues. In DNA, the CDR3 is TGTGCCAGTAGAATATTGGGGGGCCAAGCTTTCTTT. It encodes CASRILGGQAFF.

J is TRBJ2-2 and V is TRBV7-2; D unresolved. Germline-derived CDR1 and CDR2 are SGHTA and FQGNSA. The CDR3 has 9 residues. V was shortened by 10 bases and J by 4 bases, with 1 base between the two germline ends. CDR3 amino acids: CATTGELFF. The DNA of the CDR3 is TGTGCCACCACCGGGGAGCTGTTTTTT.

The table lists this clone with a count of one. The J gene is TRBJ2-7, the V gene TRBV6-2 or TRBV6-3; a possible D gene is TRBD1 (6 bases). Germline V gene data show CDR1 as MNHEY and CDR2 as SVGEGT. Deletions cut 0 bases from V and 2 bases from J, with 17 bases between. This CDR3 is 17 amino acids long. The CDR3 reads CASSYSILGGWPYEQYF. The CDR3 DNA reads as TGTGCCAGCAGTTACTCGATTCTAGGGGGATGGCCCTACGAGCAGTACTTC.

This rearrangement joins TRBV6-2 or TRBV6-3 to TRBJ1-2; perhaps TRBD1 as D (5 bases). Trimming took 3 bases from V and 6 from J, leaving 11 bases between them. The CDR3 has 13 amino acids. The V gene's germline CDR1 is MNHEY and CDR2 SVGEGT. In DNA form, the CDR3 reads TGTGCCAGCAGTTATCGCCAGGGCCATGGCTACACCTTC. Protein sequence: CASSYRQGHGYTF.

V usage is TRBV2 and J usage is TRBJ2-7, with 7 bases identical to TRBD2. The CDR3 runs to 15 residues. With V trimmed by 6 bases and J by 2 bases, 10 bases remained unmatched. CDR1 SNHLY and CDR2 FYNNEI come from the germline V gene. This chain's CDR3 is CASRQLAQAPYEQYF. CDR3 DNA: TGTGCCAGCAGACAACTAGCGCAAGCTCCCTACGAGCAGTACTTC.

The DNA for the CDR3 is TGCGCCAGCAGCCAGCTACACGTTAACTATGGCTACACCTTC. It encodes CASSQLHVNYGYTF. The genes are TRBV4-1 and TRBJ1-2, with D unresolved. V gave up 3 bases and J gave up 1 base, with 9 bases separating them. The germline CDR1 and CDR2 sequences are MGHRA and YSYEKL. The CDR3 extends over 14 amino acids.

This clone was observed a few times. This chain joins TRBV11-2 and TRBJ2-7, with D unclear. This CDR3 spans 16 amino acids. CDR1 SGHAT and CDR2 FQNNGV come from the germline V gene. Trimming left V 3 bases short and J 0 bases short, with 15 bases between. In nucleotides, the CDR3 is TGTGCCAGCAGCTTCTACAGTAGTTCCGTCTCCTACGAGCAGTACTTC. Its protein product is CASSFYSSSVSYEQYF.

This clone was seen a single time. The chain employs TRBV14 and TRBJ2-5; 7 bases match TRBD2. V was pared by 1 base and J by 2 bases, with 4 bases of the junction left unmatched. Germline-derived CDR1 and CDR2 are SGHDN and FVKESK. The CDR3 sequence is 15 residues long. CDR3 nucleotide sequence: TGTGCCAGCAGCCAAGGACTAGCCTTACAAGAGACCCAGTACTTC. Its protein is CASSQGLALQETQYF.

The V call is TRBV9, the J call TRBJ2-2, with D perhaps TRBD1 (5 bases). Germline V lookup: CDR1 SGDLS, CDR2 YYNGEE. This CDR3 spans 14 amino acids. The V end lost 0 bases, the J end lost 8 bases, and 11 bases lay between the germline ends. The CDR3: CASSVGAGSGELFF. The CDR3 coding sequence is TGTGCCAGCAGCGTAGGGGCAGGGTCTGGGGAGCTGTTTTTT. Variable domain in full (rest from reference TRBV9 and TRBJ2-2): DSGVTQTPKHLITATGQRVTLRCSPRSGDLSVYWYQQSLDQGLQFLIQYYNGEERAKGNILERFSAQQFPDLHSELNLSSLELGDSALYFCASSVGAGSGELFFGEGSRLTVL.

The genes are TRBV6-2 or TRBV6-3 and TRBJ2-1, with D tentatively TRBD2 (5 bases). Trimming removed 0 bases from V and 2 bases from J, with 20 bases in between. Germline values: CDR1 MNHEY, CDR2 SVGEGT. This CDR3 is built from 19 residues. The CDR3 loop reads CASSYSIGRSGVAYNEQFF. In nucleotides, the CDR3 is TGTGCCAGCAGTTACTCTATAGGTCGGAGCGGAGTTGCCTACAATGAGCAGTTCTTC.

In DNA, the CDR3 is TGTGCCAGCAGTTTAGGTTGGGTTGCGGCCGGGGAGCTGTTTTTT. Its translation: CASSLGWVAAGELFF. This chain links TRBV28 with TRBJ2-2; no definite D call. Trimming took off 2 bases at V and 6 bases at J, with 13 bases between the two ends. The CDR3 spans 15 residues. Germline CDR1 is MDHEN and CDR2 is SYDVKM.

The V gene is TRBV5-1, the J gene TRBJ2-7, with D perhaps matching TRBD2 (5 bases). The CDR3 covers 12 residues. Germline V gene data show CDR1 as SGHRS and CDR2 as YFSETQ. Trimming removed 8 bases at V and 5 bases at J, with 14 bases between. Written as DNA, the CDR3 is TGCGCCAGTACCGGGGAGCCTAACGAGCAGTACTTC. Protein sequence: CASTGEPNEQYF.

This clone came up once. The chain combines TRBV7-6 with TRBJ1-3; D possibly corresponds to TRBD1 (6 bases). V lost 4 bases to trimming and J lost 0 bases, with 13 bases between them. Germline V gene sequence: CDR1 SGHVS, CDR2 FNYEAQ. CDR3 size: 16 residues. The CDR3 protein is CASSSWKGGSGNTIYF. CDR3 DNA sequence: TGTGCCAGCAGCTCCTGGAAGGGGGGCTCTGGAAACACCATATATTTT.

The chain employs TRBV14 and TRBJ2-1; the match to TRBD2 covers 10 bases. The CDR3 length is 15 residues. Germline assignment: CDR1 SGHDN and CDR2 FVKESK. V lost 6 bases to trimming and J lost 2 bases; unmatched junction nucleotides: 4. CDR3 DNA sequence: TGTGCCAGCAGTCTAACTAGCGGGACCTACAATGAGCAGTTCTTC. Translated: CASSLTSGTYNEQFF.

This chain connects TRBV7-3 to TRBJ2-5; D is ambiguous. This CDR3 has 14 amino acids. Germline-derived CDR1 and CDR2 are SGHTA and FQGTGA. Between the trimmed V and J ends, which lost 4 bases and 4 bases, there was a span of 13 bases. The CDR3 reads CASSSLGVGETQYF. Written as DNA, the CDR3 is TGTGCCAGCAGCTCCCTTGGGGTTGGAGAGACCCAGTACTTC.

The table lists this clone with a count of one. This rearrangement joins TRBV2 to TRBJ2-5; maybe TRBD2 (6 bases). Trimming shortened V by 5 bases and J by 1 base, and 17 bases separated the two germline ends. The CDR3 covers 16 residues. CDR1 SNHLY and CDR2 FYNNEI come from the germline V gene. CDR3 amino acids: CASSYPDGEVQETQYF. DNA for the CDR3: TGTGCCAGCAGTTACCCCGACGGGGAGGTCCAAGAGACCCAGTACTTC.

V and J are TRBV6-5 and TRBJ2-1; tentatively, D is TRBD1 (7 bases). The CDR3 extends over 11 amino acids. V was cut by 7 bases and J by 10 bases, with 11 bases left in between. Germline-derived CDR1 and CDR2 are MNHEY and SVGAGI. CDR3 sequence (DNA): TGTGCCAGCACTCAGGGGGGAGAGCAGTTCTTC. Protein product: CASTQGGEQFF.

V and J are TRBV11-2 and TRBJ2-1; weak D call: TRBD2 (7 bases). This CDR3 region has 18 residues. V lost 3 bases and J lost 0, with 18 bases in between. Germline assignment: CDR1 SGHAT and CDR2 FQNNGV. CDR3 DNA: TGTGCCAGCAGCTTTCGGTTGGGGGGGGCCCACTCCTACAATGAGCAGTTCTTC. Residues: CASSFRLGGAHSYNEQFF.